The present T cell receptor (beta chain) was sequenced within a study of T cell responses to AZD1222 COVID-19 vaccine. Findings of the study overall: White British people made up most donors, females outnumbered males, and clonal diversity was possibly underestimated. After the peak T cell response, and only then, were repertoires sampled. Baseline testing showed seropositivity in only a handful of AZD1222 recipients. CD4 TCRs linked to vaccination spanned spike, dominating at 160-218 and 743-854.

Germline assignment: CDR1 SGHKS and CDR2 YYEKEE (reference sequence). The V and J ends lost 4 bases and 1 base respectively, with 11 bases between them. The CDR3 runs to 14 residues. Sequenced by immunoSEQ multiplex PCR; TCRdb stores in-frame clones only, minus some. The table shows 150,000 to 200,000 clones, with 88% occurring only once. Many counts were recorded for this clone. Its target is unknown. The sequence came from an adult who received the AZD1222 COVID-19 vaccine. This specimen was peripheral blood, taken 28 days after the second AZD1222 dose. This sequence joins TRBV5-5 and TRBJ1-1, with D possibly being TRBD1 (5 bases). The chain's CDR3 is CASSVRVKNTEAFF. The CDR3 DNA is TGTGCCAGCAGCGTCAGGGTGAAGAACACTGAAGCTTTCTTT.